The rows below give T cell receptor beta chains drawn from one sample of a study of shared clonotypes between healthy human individuals. Assay used: immunoSEQ multiplex PCR; TCRdb lists only in-frame clones, some missing. The sample has approximately 480,000 clones; approximately 79% are singletons. Sequenced material: PBMCs. The receptors come from a woman in her 40s in good health. Some clones in this sample may be carry-over from other donors' samples. Each CDR3 is given without its conserved first and last residue.

j_call v_call cdr3_aa
NA TRBV5-1 ASGPGTSSYEQY
TRBJ2-1 TRBV5-1 ASGVLGAREGPGEQF
TRBJ2-2 TRBV10-1 ASSGGRGPTGELF
TRBJ2-3 TRBV19 ASRTSGTDTQY
TRBJ2-2 TRBV19 ASSIGPGTGELF
TRBJ2-7 TRBV11-2 ASSLVGNEQY
TRBJ2-1 TRBV5-1 ASSPRLAGSINEQF
TRBJ2-3 TRBV6-4 ASSEHWGDTQY
TRBJ1-1 TRBV28 ASSPPVWNTEAF
TRBJ2-3 TRBV5-1 ASSSFRGLADSTDTQY
TRBJ2-6 TRBV5-4 ASSQEGSGANVLT
TRBJ2-7 TRBV5-1 ASSSLGSTAGSYEQY
TRBJ1-2 TRBV12-5 ASGLSGRSYGYT
TRBJ1-2 TRBV28 ASGDSNYGYT
TRBJ1-2 TRBV21-1 ASSKVLHRNGPTYYGYT
TRBJ2-7 TRBV6-6 ASSLSLDKLKEQY
TRBJ2-3 TRBV7-9 ASSLEAWLAGVTDTQY
TRBJ2-2 TRBV7-2 ASSQSGRDTGELF
TRBJ1-5 TRBV5-1 ASSADTDQPQH
TRBJ2-5 TRBV30 AWIPRTRTTAKRTQY
TRBJ1-2 TRBV18 ASSPGRSGSSYT
TRBJ1-2 TRBV19 ASSITRGQGYT
TRBJ2-1 TRBV7-9 ASSPLFGTGFYNEQF
TRBJ1-1 TRBV5-8 ASSLTRNTEAF
TRBJ2-3 TRBV19 ASSILWAGTDTQY
TRBJ1-2 TRBV30 AWSSNGGAHGYT
TRBJ1-2 TRBV5-1 ASSLGQGDGGYT
TRBJ2-7 TRBV11-2 ASSLGGPVEQY
TRBJ2-6 TRBV28 ASRGVLLSGANVLT
TRBJ1-2 TRBV5-1 ASSLGGREYGYT
TRBJ2-5 TRBV27 ASSLWGQSQETQY
TRBJ2-5 TRBV15 ATSVNLGETQY
TRBJ1-1 TRBV27 ASSMTGDTEAF
TRBJ1-2 TRBV5-4 ASSIGRGGQGKNYGYT
TRBJ2-1 TRBV7-6 ASSLRADSSYNEQF
TRBJ1-5 TRBV10-2 ASSTGSGQPQH
TRBJ2-3 TRBV29-1 SATPGPDTQY
TRBJ2-7 TRBV19 ASRKVGGTYEQY
TRBJ2-7 TRBV7-9 ASSAFGSSYEQY
TRBJ2-3 TRBV13 ASSSRASTDTQY
TRBJ1-2 TRBV7-9 ASSFDTGGSYGYT
TRBJ2-3 TRBV19 ASSIGGIDTQY
TRBJ1-5 TRBV9 ASINEGQGRRSNQPQH
TRBJ1-5 TRBV4-2 ASSQGRDSQH
TRBJ2-7 TRBV28 ASGSGTVRDQY
TRBJ2-6 TRBV27 ASSLTGSLGANVLT
TRBJ1-1 TRBV7-2 ASSWISGENTEAF